This T cell receptor (beta chain) was obtained from a study of CXCR3-negative and CXCR3-positive naive CD8 T cells. Whole-study findings and limits: Surface CD5 matched across naive subsets, and TRB CDR3 properties served to infer TCR strength. A higher hydrophobicity marked the TRB CDR3s of CXCR3-positive naive cells versus CXCR3-negative naive cells.

The length of the CDR3 is 13 residues. The germline gives CDR1 SQVTM, CDR2 ANQGSEA. Points on this clonotype: Its antigen is still unknown.

UMI labels and 5' RACE were used to prepare the TRB cDNA libraries. Each CDR3 protein gets one entry in TCRdb, which reprocessed the 5' RACE reads and gives no DNA. This repertoire comprises just under 65,000 distinct CDR3 sequences; its ten largest clones make up over 4%. The chain is built from TRBV29-1 and TRBJ2-7; as DNA is missing, the TRBD1 call by TCRdb cannot be tested. This clonotype originated in a human donor in good health. Some clones in this sample may be carry-over from other donors' samples. Sequences were obtained from naive CXCR3+ CD8+ T cells from blood. This sample's subset: CD45RO-CCR7+CD27+CD95- naive CD8+ T cells expressing CXCR3 (TNR3+). This chain's CDR3 is CSVIGEPGSEQYF.